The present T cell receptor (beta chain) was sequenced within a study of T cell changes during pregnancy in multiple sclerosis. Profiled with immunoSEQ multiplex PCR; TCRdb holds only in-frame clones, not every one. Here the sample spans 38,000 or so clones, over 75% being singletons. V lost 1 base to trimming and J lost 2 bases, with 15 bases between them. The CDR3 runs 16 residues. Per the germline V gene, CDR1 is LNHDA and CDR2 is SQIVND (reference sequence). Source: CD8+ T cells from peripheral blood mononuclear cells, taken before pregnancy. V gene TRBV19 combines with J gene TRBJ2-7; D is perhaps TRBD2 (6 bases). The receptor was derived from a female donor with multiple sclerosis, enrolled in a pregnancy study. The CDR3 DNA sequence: TGTGCCAGTAGTATAGGTACGGTGGGGGAGGCCTACGAGCAGTACTTC. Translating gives CASSIGTVGEAYEQYF.